This T cell receptor (beta chain) is from a study of PD-1 blockade in classical Hodgkin lymphoma. Study in general: Nivolumab dosed at 3 mg/kg went to patients intravenously every 2 weeks.

Repertoires were generated with immunoSEQ multiplex PCR, while TCRdb's copy carries only in-frame clones and drops some. The sample shows about 47,000 clones, approximately 80% of them seen only once. Time point defined: cycle 4 day 1 (C4D1), after 6 weeks of nivolumab. The patients all showed relapse after autologous stem cell transplantation, while their brentuximab vedotin exposure varied. Complete response, partial response or progressive disease were the best responses. The length of the CDR3 is 12 residues. Germline V gene lookup returns CDR1 LNHDA and CDR2 SQIVND (reference sequence). Trimming removed 4 bases at V and 1 base at J, with 5 bases between. Study conclusions and caveats: Reports described newly diagnosed patients as having lower baseline TCR diversity than healthy donors. By C4D1, diversity of CD4+ TCRs had risen significantly, whereas that of CD8+ TCRs had not.

On this clone: Its antigen is still unknown. The sample carries other DNA sequences with the same CDR3.

This sequence joins TRBV19 and TRBJ2-7, with D uncertain. This TCR was sampled from a human donor with classical Hodgkin lymphoma. The sequencing here drew on peripheral blood mononuclear cells (PBMCs), taken before the fourth cycle of nivolumab. The CDR3 is CASSTSSYEQYF. In nucleotides, the CDR3 is TGTGCCAGTAGTACGAGTTCCTACGAGCAGTACTTC.